Each of the 16 T cell receptor beta chains below was sequenced from the same sample in a study of blood T cells in healthy people across ages (dated by TCRdb to between 2015 and 2017). Library creation used 5' RACE. The data were produced on an Illumina HiSeq 2500. A second PCR of 7 to 11 cycles was performed with a sample-barcoded 5' primer and a J-beta primer mix. The raw public data were reprocessed by TCRdb itself: fastp quality trimming at Q25, MiXCR clonotype calling, in-frame beta chains only. Rows are combined by CDR3 protein, so each entry shows the most common genes and DNA. This sample gives around 870,000 distinct CDR3 sequences in total; 29% of them show up just once. Together, the top ten hold roughly 17% of the sample. The sequenced material came from blood. All receptors come from a woman at least 80 years old in good health.

Concerning this clonotype: This clone may be a read error of a much larger clone one base away. The CDR3 region is CASSLRAGGRNGQYF. CDR3 nucleotide sequence: TGTGCCAGCAGCTTGAGGGCAGGGGGGAGGAACGGGCAGTACTTC. The chain joins TRBV5-5 to TRBJ2-7, with D possibly TRBD1 on 7 matching bases. The CDR3 runs to 15 residues. Trimming shortened V by 1 base and J by 9 bases, and 20 bases separated the two germline ends. Germline CDR1 is SGHKS and CDR2 is YYEKEE (reference sequence).

This clonotype has ten or more counts. The genes are TRBV2 and TRBJ1-5, with a possible D match to TRBD1 (5 bases). This CDR3 region has 11 residues. Germline CDR1 and CDR2: SNHLY and FYNNEI. Between the trimmed V and J ends, which lost 4 bases and 7 bases, there was a span of 5 bases. CDR3 protein: CASSGGQPQHF. The DNA of the CDR3 is TGTGCCAGCAGTGGGGGCCAGCCCCAGCATTTT.

About this clonotype itself: A junction end diverges from the germline sequence, so it may reflect a read error. This chain joins TRBV6-2 or TRBV6-3 and TRBJ1-1; the D gene is possibly TRBD1 (6 bases). The CDR3 sequence is 17 residues long. CDR1 is MNHEY and CDR2 is SVGEGT in the germline V gene. The CDR3 DNA is TGTGCCAGCAAGACGTCCTTACCGGGACATATGAACACTGAATCTTTCTTT. It codes for CASKTSLPGHMNTESFF.

This clonotype has a handful of counts. The gene calls are TRBV6-2 or TRBV6-3 and TRBJ1-1; 7 nucleotides line up with TRBD1. J lost 6 bases, V lost 6 bases, and 1 base had no gene match. Germline V CDR1 and CDR2: MNHEY, SVGEGT. The CDR3 sequence is 11 residues long. The CDR3 loop reads CASRTGPEAFF. Here the CDR3 DNA reads TGTGCCAGCAGGACAGGGCCTGAAGCTTTCTTT.

Ten or more counts support this clonotype. Its ends do not fully match the called genes, so a read error is possible. Here the CDR3 reads CASSQGTRETQYF. CDR3 DNA: TGCGCCAGCAGCCAAGGCACCAGGGAGACCCAGTACTTC. This sequence joins TRBV3-1 and TRBJ2-5; no firm D call. The CDR3 loop spans 13 amino acids. The germline V gene has CDR1 LGHDT and CDR2 YNNKEL (reference sequence).

This clonotype was seen many times. This sequence joins TRBV6-6 and TRBJ1-5, with 7 bases that match TRBD1. The V and J ends lost 5 bases and 7 bases, in that order; junction bases with no gene match: 8. CDR1 MNHNY and CDR2 SVGAGI come from the germline V gene (reference sequence). The CDR3 loop spans 14 amino acids. This chain's CDR3 is CASSDTRGGQPQHF. The CDR3 DNA reads as TGTGCCAGCAGTGACACCAGGGGGGGACAGCCCCAGCATTTT.

In this sample, this clonotype turned up many times. The rearrangement joins TRBV10-3 to TRBJ2-4; D ambiguous. The length of the CDR3 is 11 residues. Trimming stripped 4 bases from V and 6 bases from J, with 4 bases between. The V gene's germline CDR1 is ENHRY and CDR2 SYGVKD. This chain's CDR3 is CAISGGNIQYF. The CDR3 region has the DNA TGTGCCATCAGTGGCGGAAACATTCAGTACTTC.

This clonotype was picked up many times. The chain employs TRBV13 and TRBJ2-5; D is uncertain. The germline V gene encodes CDR1 PRHDT and CDR2 FYEKMQ (reference sequence). V gave up 1 base and J gave up 7 bases, with 10 bases separating them. The CDR3 runs 13 residues. CDR3 in DNA: TGTGCCAGCAGCTTAGCTGGGGTTAGGACCCAGTACTTC. It translates to CASSLAGVRTQYF. Combining the CDR3 with reference TRBV13 and TRBJ2-5 gives the whole variable domain AAGVIQSPRHLIKEKRETATLKCYPIPRHDTVYWYQQGPGQDPQFLISFYEKMQSDKGSIPDRFSAQQFSDYHSELNMSSLELGDSALYFCASSLAGVRTQYFGPGTRLLVL.

In this sample, this clonotype turned up many times. The J gene is TRBJ2-7, the V gene TRBV28, with 12 bases fitting TRBD1. J gave up 7 bases and V 3 bases, and 7 bases lay outside the gene matches. The CDR3 is made up of 15 amino acids. Germline CDR1 and CDR2: MDHEN and SYDVKM. CDR3 sequence reads: CASSFVGQGAREQYF. The CDR3 DNA follows: TGTGCCAGCAGTTTTGTGGGACAGGGGGCGCGGGAGCAGTACTTC.

Concerning this clonotype: One end of the junction does not line up with germline, which may come from a read error. The V and J genes are TRBV6-2 or TRBV6-3 and TRBJ2-3; 11 bases match TRBD1. The V gene's germline CDR1 is MNHEY and CDR2 SVGEGT. CDR3 length: 17 residues. In DNA, the CDR3 is TGTGCCAGCAGCCCTTTTCCCGGGACAGGGGGAACAGATGCGCAGTATTTT. Its translation is CASSPFPGTGGTDAQYF.

A few counts support this clonotype. V and J are TRBV19 and TRBJ1-2; 8 bases line up with TRBD1. Per germline, CDR1 LNHDA and CDR2 SQIVND (reference sequence). Trimming removed 3 bases from V and 5 bases from J; junction bases left unmatched: 5. The CDR3 spans 14 residues. DNA of the CDR3: TGTGCCAGTAGTATTGGACAGGGCTCTTATGGCTACACCTTC. Protein: CASSIGQGSYGYTF. The variable domain in full, completed from reference TRBV19 and TRBJ1-2, reads DGGITQSPKYLFRKEGQNVTLSCEQNLNHDAMYWYRQDPGQGLRLIYYSQIVNDFQKGDIAEGYSVSREKKESFPLTVTSAQKNPTAFYLCASSIGQGSYGYTFGSGTRLTVV.

V and J are TRBV7-2 and TRBJ2-3; D might be TRBD1 (6 bases). The V gene lost 1 base and the J gene lost 6 bases, with 14 bases spanning the gap. This CDR3 has 15 amino acids. Germline CDR1 is SGHTA and CDR2 is FQGNSA. CDR3 residues: CASSLVRTARDTQYF. The CDR3 coding sequence is TGTGCCAGCAGCTTAGTCCGGACAGCCCGGGATACGCAGTATTTT.

This clonotype was found many times. CDR3 nucleotide sequence: TGTGCCAGCAGCTTCTGGGACAGGGGGCAGGGTGAGCAGTTCTTC. Protein product: CASSFWDRGQGEQFF. The chain joins TRBV11-2 to TRBJ2-1; 12 nucleotides agree with TRBD1. The length of the CDR3 is 15 residues. After removal of 3 bases from V and 9 bases from J, the junction contained 6 bases not matched to a gene. Germline V gene data show CDR1 as SGHAT and CDR2 as FQNNGV.

This clonotype showed up many times. V usage is TRBV29-1 and J usage is TRBJ2-7; 11 nucleotides match TRBD2. J lost 2 bases, V lost 7 bases, and 10 bases had no gene match. The CDR3 has 15 amino acids. Looked up from germline, CDR1 is SQVTM and CDR2 is ANQGSEA. The CDR3 region is CSARGGTSGTYEQYF. The DNA of the CDR3 is TGCAGCGCCAGAGGCGGGACTAGCGGCACCTACGAGCAGTACTTC.

V and J are TRBV20-1 and TRBJ2-5; D tentatively reads TRBD1 or TRBD2 (5 bases each). The CDR3 is 13 residues long. The V gene's germline CDR1 is DFQATT and CDR2 SNEGSKA (reference sequence). V was clipped by 6 bases and J by 2 bases, with 13 bases between them. Here the CDR3 DNA reads TGCAGTGCCATCGGGGCAGGACAAGAGACCCAGTACTTC. This sequence encodes CSAIGAGQETQYF.

Worth noting for this clonotype: One junction end disagrees with the germline gene, perhaps due to a read error. The V gene is TRBV3-1, the J gene TRBJ1-4; perhaps TRBD1 as D (6 bases). In germline, CDR1 is LGHDT, CDR2 YNNKEL (reference sequence). The length of the CDR3 is 17 residues. The CDR3 nucleotides read TGTGCCGGCAGCCAGGGCTTGGGGGGCCGCAATAATGAAAAACTGTTTTTT. This codes for CAGSQGLGGRNNEKLFF.